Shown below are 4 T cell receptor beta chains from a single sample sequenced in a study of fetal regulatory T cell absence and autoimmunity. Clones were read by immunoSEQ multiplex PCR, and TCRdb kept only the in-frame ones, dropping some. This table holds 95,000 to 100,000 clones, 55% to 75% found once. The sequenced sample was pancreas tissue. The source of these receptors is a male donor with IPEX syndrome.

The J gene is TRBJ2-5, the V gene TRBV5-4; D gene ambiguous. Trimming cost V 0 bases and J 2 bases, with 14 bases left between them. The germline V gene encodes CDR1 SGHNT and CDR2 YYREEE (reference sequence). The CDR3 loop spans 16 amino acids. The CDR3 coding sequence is TGTGCCAGCAGCTTGGTTTCCCCTAGGGATCAAGAGACCCAGTACTTC. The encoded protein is CASSLVSPRDQETQYF.

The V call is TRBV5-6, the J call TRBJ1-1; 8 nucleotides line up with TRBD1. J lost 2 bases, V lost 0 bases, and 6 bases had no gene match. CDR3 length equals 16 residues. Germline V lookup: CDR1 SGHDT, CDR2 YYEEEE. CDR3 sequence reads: CASSLDPRGPNTEAFF. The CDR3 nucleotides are TGTGCCAGCAGCTTGGACCCCAGGGGGCCCAACACTGAAGCTTTCTTT.

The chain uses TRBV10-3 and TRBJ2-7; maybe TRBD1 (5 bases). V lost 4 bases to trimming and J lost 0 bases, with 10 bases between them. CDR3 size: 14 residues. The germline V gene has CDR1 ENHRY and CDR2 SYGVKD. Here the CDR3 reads CAISGRQSSYEQYF. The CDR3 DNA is TGTGCCATCAGTGGGCGACAGAGCTCCTACGAGCAGTACTTC.

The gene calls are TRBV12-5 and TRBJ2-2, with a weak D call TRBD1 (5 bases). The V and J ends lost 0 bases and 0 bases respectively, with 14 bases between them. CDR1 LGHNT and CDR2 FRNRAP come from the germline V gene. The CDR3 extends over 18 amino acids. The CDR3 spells CASGLVLQGFANTGELFF. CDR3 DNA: TGTGCTAGTGGTTTGGTACTTCAGGGATTCGCGAACACCGGGGAGCTGTTTTTT. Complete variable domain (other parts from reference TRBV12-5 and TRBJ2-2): DARVTQTPRHKVTEMGQEVTMRCQPILGHNTVFWYRQTMMQGLELLAYFRNRAPLDDSGMPKDRFSAEMPDATLATLKIQPSEPRDSAVYFCASGLVLQGFANTGELFFGEGSRLTVL.